The text below deals with one T cell receptor beta chain. What it recognizes is unknown. Germline is not matched at one junction end, which may reflect a read error. The treatment denotes: roughly 10-day PBMC culture with coronavirus spike peptide pools or control peptides (ViraFEST assay). Germline V lookup: CDR1 SEHNR, CDR2 FQNEAQ (reference sequence). The CDR3 contains 14 residues. These data come from a study of vaccination and CD4 T cells after COVID-19. At the Johns Hopkins FTIC core, DNA taken from cultured CD4+ T cells was sequenced by way of the Oncomine TCR Beta short-read assay. TCRdb passed the PCR reads through MiXCR, listing each CDR3 protein once. Of 7,500 or so distinct CDR3 sequences listed, 60% to 80% were seen once; the top ten hold 15% to 20%.

This clonotype was obtained from a human donor with COVID-19. Sequenced here: cultured CD4+ T cells from blood, sampled after SARS-CoV-2 vaccination. The chain couples TRBV7-9 to TRBJ1-6, with D perhaps matching TRBD1 (5 bases). This chain's CDR3 is CASSLGTSGSLLHF. CDR3 sequence (DNA): TGTGCCAGCAGCTTAGGGACAAGTGGTTCACTCCTCCACTTT. The entire variable domain, with the rest obtained from reference TRBV7-9 and TRBJ1-6, is as follows: DTGVSQNPRHKITKRGQNVTFRCDPISEHNRLYWYRQTLGQGPEFLTYFQNEAQLEKSRLLSDRFSAERPKGSFSTLEIQRTEQGDSAMYLCASSLGTSGSLLHFGNGTRLTVT.